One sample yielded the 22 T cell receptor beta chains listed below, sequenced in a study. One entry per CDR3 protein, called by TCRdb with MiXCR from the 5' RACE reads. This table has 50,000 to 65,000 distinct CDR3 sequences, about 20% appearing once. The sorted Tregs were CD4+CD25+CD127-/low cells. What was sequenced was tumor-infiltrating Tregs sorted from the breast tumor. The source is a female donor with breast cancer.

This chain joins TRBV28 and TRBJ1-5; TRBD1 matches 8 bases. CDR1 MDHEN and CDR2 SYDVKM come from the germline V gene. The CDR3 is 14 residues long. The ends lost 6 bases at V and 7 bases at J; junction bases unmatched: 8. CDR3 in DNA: TGTGCCAGCAGGCAGCCAGGGGGCCCACAGCCCCAGCATTTT. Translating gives CASRQPGGPQPQHF.

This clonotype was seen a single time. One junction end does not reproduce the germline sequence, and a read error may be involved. The DNA for the CDR3 is TGCGCCAGCAGCCAAGTTCCAAGGGGACAGCCTGGGAACACCATATATTTT. Protein sequence: CASSQVPRGQPGNTIYF. This chain connects TRBV4-1 to TRBJ1-3, with 7 bases identical to TRBD1. This CDR3 is 17 amino acids long. Germline V gene data show CDR1 as MGHRA and CDR2 as YSYEKL.

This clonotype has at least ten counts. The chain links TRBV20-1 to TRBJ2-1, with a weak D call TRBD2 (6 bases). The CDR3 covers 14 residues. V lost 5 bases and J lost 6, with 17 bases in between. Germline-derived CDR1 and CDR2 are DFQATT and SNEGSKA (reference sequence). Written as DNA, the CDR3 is TGCAGTGCTCAGAAACCGGGACTGTTCAATGAGCAGTTCTTC. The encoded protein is CSAQKPGLFNEQFF.

The CDR3 coding sequence is TGTGCCAGCAGTTCCCTAACTAGCGACGAGCAGTACTTC. Protein sequence: CASSSLTSDEQYF. The genes are TRBV12-3 or TRBV12-4 and TRBJ2-7, with 7 bases that match TRBD2. The CDR3 is 13 residues long. With 4 bases clipped from V and 5 bases from J, the junction kept 5 bases outside the gene matches.

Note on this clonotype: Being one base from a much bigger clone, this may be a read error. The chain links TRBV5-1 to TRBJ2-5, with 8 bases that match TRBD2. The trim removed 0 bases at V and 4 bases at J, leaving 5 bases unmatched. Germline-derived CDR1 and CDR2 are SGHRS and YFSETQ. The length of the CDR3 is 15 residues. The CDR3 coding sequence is TGCGCCAGCAGCTTGGCCAGCGGGGGATCAGAGACCCAGTACTTC. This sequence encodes CASSLASGGSETQYF.

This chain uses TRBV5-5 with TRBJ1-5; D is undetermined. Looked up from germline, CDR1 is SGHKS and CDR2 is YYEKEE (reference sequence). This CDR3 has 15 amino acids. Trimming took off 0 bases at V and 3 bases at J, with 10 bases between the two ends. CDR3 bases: TGTGCCAGCAGCTTGGAAGCGACCCTCAATCAGCCCCAGCATTTT. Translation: CASSLEATLNQPQHF.

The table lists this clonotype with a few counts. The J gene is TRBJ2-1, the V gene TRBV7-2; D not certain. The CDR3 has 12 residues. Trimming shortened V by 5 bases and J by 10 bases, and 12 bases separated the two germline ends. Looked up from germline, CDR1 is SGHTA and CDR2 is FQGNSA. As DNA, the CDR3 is TGTGCCAGCAGCCTGGGGATTGGCGAGCAGTTCTTC. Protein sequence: CASSLGIGEQFF.

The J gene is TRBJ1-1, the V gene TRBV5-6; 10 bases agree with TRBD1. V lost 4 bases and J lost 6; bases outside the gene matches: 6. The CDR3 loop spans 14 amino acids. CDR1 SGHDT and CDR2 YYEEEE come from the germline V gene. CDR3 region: CASSGRTGGAEAFF. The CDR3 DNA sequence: TGTGCCAGCAGCGGAAGGACAGGGGGTGCTGAAGCTTTCTTT. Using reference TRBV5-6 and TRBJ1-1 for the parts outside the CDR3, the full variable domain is DAGVTQSPTHLIKTRGQQVTLRCSPKSGHDTVSWYQQALGQGPQFIFQYYEEEERQRGNFPDRFSGHQFPNYSSELNVNALLLGDSALYLCASSGRTGGAEAFFGQGTRLTVV.

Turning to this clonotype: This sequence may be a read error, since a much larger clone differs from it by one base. The CDR3 bases are TGTGCCAGCTCACTGGAACGCGATGAAAAACTGTATTTT. This codes for CASSLERDEKLYF. This chain joins TRBV18 and TRBJ1-4, with D hard to call. Germline-derived CDR1 and CDR2 are KGHSH and LQKENI. The CDR3 length is 13 residues. Supplemented by reference TRBV18 and TRBJ1-4, the full variable domain reads NAGVMQNPRHLVRRRGQEARLRCSPMKGHSHVYWYRQLPEEGLKFMVYLQKENIIDESGMPKERFSAEFPKEGPSILRIQQVVRGDSAAYFCASSLERDEKLYFGSGTQLSVL.

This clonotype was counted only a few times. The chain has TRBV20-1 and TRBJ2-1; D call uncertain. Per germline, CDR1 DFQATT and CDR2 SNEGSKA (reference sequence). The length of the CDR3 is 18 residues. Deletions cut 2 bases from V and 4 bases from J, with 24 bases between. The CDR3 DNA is TGCAGTGCTAGAAACCCCACGCCGAGGCGGTCAAATTACAATGAGCAGTTCTTC. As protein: CSARNPTPRRSNYNEQFF.

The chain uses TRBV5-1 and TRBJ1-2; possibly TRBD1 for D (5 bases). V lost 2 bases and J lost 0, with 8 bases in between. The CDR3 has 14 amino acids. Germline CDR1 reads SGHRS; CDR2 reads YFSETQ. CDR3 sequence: CASSFRGTNYGYTF. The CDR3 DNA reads TGCGCCAGCAGCTTCCGGGGGACTAACTATGGCTACACCTTC.

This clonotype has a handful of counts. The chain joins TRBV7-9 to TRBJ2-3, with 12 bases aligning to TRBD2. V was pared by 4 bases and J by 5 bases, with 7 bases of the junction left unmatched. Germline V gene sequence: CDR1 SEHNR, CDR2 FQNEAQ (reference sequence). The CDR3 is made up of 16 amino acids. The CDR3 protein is CASSSPSGGAKDTQYF. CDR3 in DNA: TGTGCCAGCAGCTCCCCTAGCGGGGGGGCCAAAGATACGCAGTATTTT.

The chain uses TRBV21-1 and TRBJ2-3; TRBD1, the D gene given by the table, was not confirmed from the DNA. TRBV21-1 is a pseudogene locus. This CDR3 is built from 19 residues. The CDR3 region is CASSKITSTTGAVTDTQYF. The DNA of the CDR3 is TGTGCCAGCAGCAAGATAACCAGTACCACAGGGGCTGTCACAGATACGCAGTATTTT.

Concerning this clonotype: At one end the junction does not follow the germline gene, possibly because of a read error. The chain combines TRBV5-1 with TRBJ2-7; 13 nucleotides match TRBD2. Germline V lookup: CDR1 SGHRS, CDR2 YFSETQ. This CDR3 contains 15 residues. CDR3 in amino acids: CASTLGLAGPYEQYF. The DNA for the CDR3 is TGCGCCAGCACCTTGGGACTAGCGGGACCCTACGAGCAGTACTTC. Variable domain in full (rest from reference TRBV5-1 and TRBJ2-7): KAGVTQTPRYLIKTRGQQVTLSCSPISGHRSVSWYQQTPGQGLQFLFEYFSETQRNKGNFPGRFSGRQFSNSRSEMNVSTLELGDSALYLCASTLGLAGPYEQYFGPGTRLTVT.

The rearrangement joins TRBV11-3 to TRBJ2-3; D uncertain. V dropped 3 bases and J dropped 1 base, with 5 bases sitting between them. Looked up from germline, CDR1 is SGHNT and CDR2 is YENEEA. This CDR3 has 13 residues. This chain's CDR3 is CASSFFGTDTQYF. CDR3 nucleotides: TGTGCCAGCAGCTTTTTTGGCACAGATACGCAGTATTTT. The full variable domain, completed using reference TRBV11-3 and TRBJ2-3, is EAGVVQSPRYKIIEKKQPVAFWCNPISGHNTLYWYLQNLGQGPELLIRYENEEAVDDSQLPKDRFSAERLKGVDSTLKIQPAELGDSAVYLCASSFFGTDTQYFGPGTRLTVL.

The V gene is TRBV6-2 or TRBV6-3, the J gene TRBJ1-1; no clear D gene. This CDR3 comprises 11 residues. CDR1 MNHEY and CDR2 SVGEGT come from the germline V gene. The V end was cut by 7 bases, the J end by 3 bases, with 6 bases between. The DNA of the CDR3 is TGTGCCAGCACCGAGTACACTGAAGCTTTCTTT. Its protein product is CASTEYTEAFF.

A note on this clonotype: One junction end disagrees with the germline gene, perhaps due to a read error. CDR3 sequence (DNA): TGTGCCAGCAGCTTGGTAGTCTCTGGAGCCAACGTCCTGACTTTC. Amino acid sequence: CASSLVVSGANVLTF. V gene TRBV5-5 combines with J gene TRBJ2-6; D is unclear. Germline loops: CDR1 SGHKS, CDR2 YYEKEE (reference sequence). The CDR3 sequence is 15 residues long. Drawing the rest from reference TRBV5-5 and TRBJ2-6, the complete variable domain is DAGVTQSPTHLIKTRGQQVTLRCSPISGHKSVSWYQQVLGQGPQFIFQYYEKEERGRGNFPDRFSARQFPNYSSELNVNALLLGDSALYLCASSLVVSGANVLTFGAGSRLTVL.

The CDR3 DNA follows: TGTGCCAACCAAAAACCGCGGGGGGGCCACAATGAGCAGTTCTTC. Amino acid sequence: CANQKPRGGHNEQFF. This rearrangement joins TRBV2 to TRBJ2-1, with 9 bases that match TRBD2. V shed 10 bases and J 5 bases; nucleotides not matched to a gene: 12. The CDR3 is 15 amino acids. The V gene's germline CDR1 is SNHLY and CDR2 FYNNEI.

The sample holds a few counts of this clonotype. CDR3 residues: CASSNRINTGELFF. CDR3 in DNA: TGTGCCAGCAGCAACAGGATTAACACCGGGGAGCTGTTTTTT. The V gene is TRBV7-3, the J gene TRBJ2-2, with D tentatively TRBD1 (5 bases). Trimming took 5 bases from V and 2 from J, leaving 9 bases between them. The CDR3 runs 14 residues. The germline V gene encodes CDR1 SGHTA and CDR2 FQGTGA.

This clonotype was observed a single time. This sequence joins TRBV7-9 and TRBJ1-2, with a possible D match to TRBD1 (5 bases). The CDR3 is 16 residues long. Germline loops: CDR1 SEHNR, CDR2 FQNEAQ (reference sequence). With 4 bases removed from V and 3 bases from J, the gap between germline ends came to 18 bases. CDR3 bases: TGTGCCAGCAGCTCCCGCTCGGGGGAGGCTGACTATGGCTACACCTTC. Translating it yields CASSSRSGEADYGYTF. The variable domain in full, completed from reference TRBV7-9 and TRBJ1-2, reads DTGVSQNPRHKITKRGQNVTFRCDPISEHNRLYWYRQTLGQGPEFLTYFQNEAQLEKSRLLSDRFSAERPKGSFSTLEIQRTEQGDSAMYLCASSSRSGEADYGYTFGSGTRLTVV.

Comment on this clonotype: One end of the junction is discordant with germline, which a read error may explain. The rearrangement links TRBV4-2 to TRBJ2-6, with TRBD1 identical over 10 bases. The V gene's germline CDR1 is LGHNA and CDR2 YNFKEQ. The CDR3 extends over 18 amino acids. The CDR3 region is CASSPRDRGISGANVLTF. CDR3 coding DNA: TGTGCCAGCAGCCCCCGGGACAGGGGAATCTCTGGGGCCAACGTCCTGACTTTT.

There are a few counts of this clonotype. The CDR3 region is CASFGGGGPKTQYF. The CDR3, as DNA: TGTGCCAGCTTCGGGGGCGGGGGGCCCAAGACCCAGTACTTC. This chain links TRBV7-8 with TRBJ2-5, with 8 bases lining up with TRBD2. Germline assignment: CDR1 SGHVS and CDR2 FQNEAQ. The ends lost 8 bases at V and 6 bases at J; junction bases unmatched: 11. This CDR3 spans 14 amino acids.